Below, 8 T cell receptor beta chains from the same sample are listed, as sequenced in a study of cytomegalovirus exposure and HLA in healthy donors. Researchers ran the PCR with 60 Vbeta and 13 Jbeta primers. Clones were sequenced by immunoSEQ multiplex PCR, and TCRdb holds only the in-frame ones, with some missing. The table shows roughly 180,000 clones, with approximately 88% occurring only once. Input material: PBMCs. The receptors were gathered from a man aged 30 to 39 in good health and CMV-seronegative.

J is TRBJ1-5 and V is TRBV7-9, with a weak D call TRBD1 (5 bases). Deletions cut 7 bases from V and 4 bases from J, with 14 bases between. This CDR3 contains 14 residues. From germline, CDR1 is SEHNR and CDR2 FQNEAQ (reference sequence). The CDR3 DNA follows: TGTGCCAGCACCTGGGGGGAGAGAAATCAGCCCCAGCATTTT. Protein product: CASTWGERNQPQHF. Complete variable domain (other parts from reference TRBV7-9 and TRBJ1-5): DTGVSQNPRHKITKRGQNVTFRCDPISEHNRLYWYRQTLGQGPEFLTYFQNEAQLEKSRLLSDRFSAERPKGSFSTLEIQRTEQGDSAMYLCASTWGERNQPQHFGDGTRLSIL.

The chain is built from TRBV6-6 and TRBJ1-1; D is ambiguous. Germline assignment: CDR1 MNHNY and CDR2 SVGAGI (reference sequence). The CDR3 runs to 11 residues. The V gene lost 8 bases and the J gene lost 4 bases, with 8 bases spanning the gap. The CDR3, as DNA: TGTGCCAGCCGAGATGGCACTGAAGCTTTCTTT. It is translated as CASRDGTEAFF.

The rearrangement joins TRBV27 to TRBJ1-2; D uncertain. The CDR3 runs to 14 residues. V gave up 0 bases and J gave up 6 bases, with 11 bases separating them. Germline V CDR1 and CDR2: MNHEY, SMNVEV (reference sequence). The CDR3 region is CASSLSGRADGYTF. Here the CDR3 DNA reads TGTGCCAGCAGTTTATCGGGGAGGGCGGATGGCTACACCTTC.

This chain joins TRBV7-9 and TRBJ2-1; possible D gene TRBD1, 6 bases. The length of the CDR3 is 16 residues. Trimming removed 0 bases at V and 4 bases at J, with 13 bases between. CDR1 and CDR2 (germline): SEHNR, FQNEAQ (reference sequence). In nucleotides, the CDR3 is TGTGCCAGCAGCTTAGCGCCCTCGACAGGATACAATGAGCAGTTCTTC. This gives the protein CASSLAPSTGYNEQFF.

The CDR3, as DNA: TGTGCCAGCAGCCCTCGTCAGGTCAACACTGAAGCTTTCTTT. Translated, it gives CASSPRQVNTEAFF. V gene TRBV4-2 combines with J gene TRBJ1-1, with D hard to call. Trimming shortened V by 4 bases and J by 2 bases, and 11 bases separated the two germline ends. This CDR3 has 14 amino acids. Looked up from germline, CDR1 is LGHNA and CDR2 is YNFKEQ.

V usage is TRBV29-1 and J usage is TRBJ2-7; tentative D call: TRBD1 (6 bases). The CDR3 contains 14 residues. V was pared by 6 bases and J by 2 bases, with 17 bases between. In germline, CDR1 is SQVTM, CDR2 ANQGSEA. The CDR3, as DNA: TGCAGCGTCCTTCTCCGACAGGCCCCCTACGAGCAGTACTTC. Translating gives CSVLLRQAPYEQYF.

The chain recombines TRBV5-1 with TRBJ2-2; 9 bases are shared with TRBD2. The CDR3 runs 15 residues. Germline V gives CDR1 SGHRS, CDR2 YFSETQ. The V gene end was trimmed by 3 bases and the J gene end by 7 bases; junction bases not matched to a gene: 7. The CDR3 sequence is CASSSIGTSRGELFF. In DNA form, the CDR3 reads TGCGCCAGCAGCTCCATAGGGACTAGCCGCGGGGAGCTGTTTTTT.

The rearrangement joins TRBV27 to TRBJ1-2; 7 bases are a match to TRBD1. Germline V gene sequence: CDR1 MNHEY, CDR2 SMNVEV (reference sequence). There are 14 residues in the CDR3. V dropped 4 bases and J dropped 6; count of bases not matched to a gene: 8. The CDR3 bases are TGTGCCAGCAGTTCGGATGGGGACAGTGATGGCTACACCTTC. Translating it yields CASSSDGDSDGYTF.